Listed here are 30 T cell receptor beta chains from one sample, sequenced in a study of T-cell memory formation after mild COVID-19. TCRdb reprocessed the 5' RACE reads with MiXCR, giving one entry per CDR3 protein. The repertoire has under 650,000 distinct CDR3 sequences, under 20% of them found once; the top ten carry around 11%. What was sequenced was PBMCs or a T cell subset sorted from them (not recorded which). All receptors come from an adult woman who had mild COVID-19 (a few samples of this study predate the infection). Cell type and time point are not known.

V usage is TRBV11-3 and J usage is TRBJ2-2; D may be TRBD1 or TRBD2 (5 bases each). Trimming pared 4 bases from V and 4 bases from J, leaving 16 bases between. This CDR3 spans 16 amino acids. Germline values: CDR1 SGHNT, CDR2 YENEEA. CDR3 coding DNA: TGTGCCAGCAGCTCCCCCCTGGGGGTTTCCACCGGGGAGCTGTTTTTT. Protein: CASSSPLGVSTGELFF.

This clonotype came up a few times. The genes are TRBV13 and TRBJ2-7; the match to TRBD1 covers 9 bases. V trimming: 0 bases; J trimming: 2 bases; junction bases outside the gene matches: 2. The CDR3 has 15 residues. Germline V gene data show CDR1 as PRHDT and CDR2 as FYEKMQ (reference sequence). DNA for the CDR3: TGTGCCAGCAGCTTAGGAGGGACAGGGACCTACGAGCAGTACTTC. It yields the protein CASSLGGTGTYEQYF.

The gene calls are TRBV29-1 and TRBJ2-1; 11 bases are a match to TRBD2. Germline V CDR1 and CDR2: SQVTM, ANQGSEA. The CDR3 contains 15 residues. V trimming: 7 bases; J trimming: 6 bases; junction bases outside the gene matches: 11. CDR3 DNA sequence: TGCAGCGCGGAACCGGGACTAGCGGCTACCAATGAGCAGTTCTTC. Amino acid sequence: CSAEPGLAATNEQFF.

The J gene is TRBJ2-5, the V gene TRBV6-2 or TRBV6-3; 10 bases agree with TRBD2. This CDR3 has 17 residues. The germline CDR1 and CDR2 sequences are MNHEY and SVGEGT. With V trimmed by 0 bases and J by 5 bases, 9 bases remained unmatched. The chain's CDR3 is CASSYSMSSGSRETQYF. Here the CDR3 DNA reads TGTGCCAGCAGTTACTCGATGTCTAGCGGGAGTCGGGAGACCCAGTACTTC.

This clonotype was seen repeatedly, ten times or more. The rearrangement uses TRBV15 and TRBJ2-1; the D gene is possibly TRBD2 (6 bases). The length of the CDR3 is 16 residues. V was trimmed by 3 bases and J by 5 bases, leaving 17 bases between them. Per the germline V gene, CDR1 is LNHNV and CDR2 is YYDKDF (reference sequence). The CDR3 sequence is CATSSPGAPRDNEQFF. For the CDR3, the DNA is TGTGCCACCAGCAGTCCGGGAGCCCCCCGGGACAATGAGCAGTTCTTC.

V gene TRBV9 combines with J gene TRBJ2-1, with D perhaps matching TRBD1 (5 bases). The CDR3 extends over 14 amino acids. Deletions cut 2 bases from V and 7 bases from J, with 13 bases between. Germline loops: CDR1 SGDLS, CDR2 YYNGEE. Here the CDR3 reads CASSVLTADNEQFF. The DNA of the CDR3 is TGTGCCAGCAGCGTTTTGACAGCTGATAATGAGCAGTTCTTC.

This clonotype was seen a few times. V is TRBV2 and J is TRBJ1-2; the match to TRBD1 covers 9 bases. CDR3 length: 12 residues. J gave up 6 bases and V 8 bases, and 4 bases lay outside the gene matches. In germline, CDR1 is SNHLY, CDR2 FYNNEI. The CDR3 DNA sequence: TGTGCCAGCGGAACAGGGGGCCATGGCTACACCTTC. It encodes CASGTGGHGYTF.

V is TRBV13 and J is TRBJ1-5; D perhaps matches TRBD1 (5 bases). Germline V gives CDR1 PRHDT, CDR2 FYEKMQ (reference sequence). V was shortened by 5 bases and J by 5 bases, with 22 bases between the two germline ends. The CDR3 runs 17 residues. CDR3 nucleotide sequence: TGTGCCAGCAGCCTCGGGACGCCCGGGGGGTCCTATCAGCCCCAGCATTTT. It translates to CASSLGTPGGSYQPQHF.

This chain uses TRBV3-1 with TRBJ1-6; D is perhaps TRBD1 (5 bases). This CDR3 has 17 residues. V was trimmed by 0 bases and J by 8 bases, leaving 17 bases between them. Per germline, CDR1 LGHDT and CDR2 YNNKEL (reference sequence). The CDR3 sequence: CASSQDPTGGGDSPLHF. CDR3 nucleotides: TGTGCCAGCAGCCAAGATCCCACGGGGGGTGGTGATTCACCCCTCCACTTT.

This clonotype occurred a few times. The chain links TRBV7-9 to TRBJ2-4; 7 positions match TRBD2. Trimming took 4 bases from V and 7 from J; bases not matched to a gene: 7. CDR1 is SEHNR and CDR2 is FQNEAQ in the germline V gene (reference sequence). CDR3 length: 14 residues. The CDR3 spells CASSSSGRGNIQYF. The CDR3 DNA sequence: TGTGCCAGCAGCTCTAGCGGCAGAGGGAACATTCAGTACTTC.

This clonotype has ten or more counts. CDR3 amino acids: CSVDRWGQFF. As DNA, the CDR3 is TGCAGCGTTGATCGGTGGGGGCAGTTCTTC. This chain uses TRBV29-1 with TRBJ2-1; D is uncertain. Trimming shortened V by 3 bases and J by 12 bases, and 9 bases separated the two germline ends. Germline CDR1 SQVTM, CDR2 ANQGSEA. The CDR3 runs to 10 residues.

This clonotype appeared a few times. V and J are TRBV5-6 and TRBJ1-4, with D possibly TRBD1 on 5 matching bases. CDR3 length equals 16 residues. Deletions cut 0 bases from V and 8 bases from J, with 17 bases between. CDR1 is SGHDT, CDR2 YYEEEE, per germline. The CDR3 loop is CASSLAGQGAEEKLFF. The CDR3 coding sequence is TGTGCCAGCAGCTTGGCGGGTCAGGGAGCAGAAGAAAAACTGTTTTTT. The full variable domain, in which reference TRBV5-6 and TRBJ1-4 provide the parts outside the CDR3, is DAGVTQSPTHLIKTRGQQVTLRCSPKSGHDTVSWYQQALGQGPQFIFQYYEEEERQRGNFPDRFSGHQFPNYSSELNVNALLLGDSALYLCASSLAGQGAEEKLFFGSGTQLSVL.

This clonotype has more than one count but fewer than ten. The chain links TRBV20-1 to TRBJ1-5; TRBD1 is a possible D gene (5 bases). CDR3 length: 13 amino acids. Germline CDR1 is DFQATT and CDR2 is SNEGSKA (reference sequence). V lost 6 bases, J lost 0 bases, and 9 bases lay in between. The CDR3 DNA is TGCAGTGCAAAGACAGCTAGCAATCAGCCCCAGCATTTT. It yields the protein CSAKTASNQPQHF.

In DNA, the CDR3 is TGTGCCACCAGCACAAGCAGGGTAGGATCCTACGAGCAGTACTTC. The encoded protein is CATSTSRVGSYEQYF. The V call is TRBV15, the J call TRBJ2-7, with D tentatively TRBD1 (5 bases). V lost 4 bases, J lost 1 base, and 14 bases lay in between. This CDR3 region has 15 residues. Germline V gene data show CDR1 as LNHNV and CDR2 as YYDKDF (reference sequence). Together with reference TRBV15 and TRBJ2-7, the CDR3 gives the full variable domain: DAMVIQNPRYQVTQFGKPVTLSCSQTLNHNVMYWYQQKSSQAPKLLFHYYDKDFNNEADTPDNFQSRRPNTSFCFLDIRSPGLGDTAMYLCATSTSRVGSYEQYFGPGTRLTVT.

In this sample, this clonotype turned up a few times. J is TRBJ2-7 and V is TRBV11-2; 7 bases fit TRBD1. Germline V gives CDR1 SGHAT, CDR2 FQNNGV. V lost 4 bases and J lost 2; bases outside the gene matches: 8. The CDR3 length is 15 residues. CDR3 region: CASSSINRGPYEQYF. The DNA for the CDR3 is TGTGCCAGCAGCTCCATCAACAGGGGCCCCTACGAGCAGTACTTC.

This clonotype was recorded many times. The rearrangement links TRBV5-1 to TRBJ2-2, with TRBD2 identical over 11 bases. Germline trimming cut 5 bases from V and 6 bases from J; bases unmatched to any gene: 6. Per germline, CDR1 SGHRS and CDR2 YFSETQ. The CDR3 covers 15 residues. CDR3 DNA: TGCGCCAGCAGGTCTACTAGCGGGAGCCCCGGGGAGCTGTTTTTT. This gives the protein CASRSTSGSPGELFF.

There are a few counts of this clonotype. The rearrangement joins TRBV5-6 to TRBJ2-1; 7 bases match TRBD1. The CDR3 runs to 14 residues. V gave up 4 bases and J gave up 2 bases; unmatched junction bases: 3. Germline CDR1 SGHDT, CDR2 YYEEEE. CDR3 sequence reads: CASSQGVTYNEQFF. The DNA of the CDR3 is TGTGCCAGCAGCCAGGGGGTGACCTACAATGAGCAGTTCTTC.

CDR3 residues: CASSWQGVAGELFF. The CDR3 DNA reads TGTGCCAGCAGTTGGCAGGGGGTCGCCGGGGAGCTGTTTTTT. The chain has TRBV12-3 or TRBV12-4 and TRBJ2-2; 7 nucleotides line up with TRBD1. The V and J ends lost 4 bases and 6 bases, in that order; junction bases with no gene match: 5. This CDR3 region has 14 residues.

This chain uses TRBV20-1 with TRBJ1-5, with D hard to call. Trimming removed 2 bases from V and 0 bases from J, with 8 bases in between. The germline CDR1 and CDR2 sequences are DFQATT and SNEGSKA (reference sequence). The CDR3 sequence is 14 residues long. This CDR3 is CSARQGRSNQPQHF. DNA for the CDR3: TGCAGTGCTAGACAAGGGCGTAGCAATCAGCCCCAGCATTTT.

V usage is TRBV7-8 and J usage is TRBJ2-1; tentative D call: TRBD2 (6 bases). Germline assignment: CDR1 SGHVS and CDR2 FQNEAQ. The CDR3 length is 16 residues. Trimming stripped 5 bases from V and 5 bases from J, with 19 bases between. The chain's CDR3 is CASSPTHGGVNNEQFF. As DNA, the CDR3 is TGTGCCAGCAGCCCAACACACGGGGGAGTAAACAATGAGCAGTTCTTC. Filled out from reference TRBV7-8 and TRBJ2-1, the complete variable domain reads GAGVSQSPRYKVAKRGQDVALRCDPISGHVSLFWYQQALGQGPEFLTYFQNEAQLDKSGLPSDRFFAERPEGSVSTLKIQRTQQEDSAVYLCASSPTHGGVNNEQFFGPGTRLTVL.

This clonotype was detected ten times or more. V usage is TRBV5-6 and J usage is TRBJ2-5; D may be TRBD1 (6 bases). V was trimmed by 0 bases and J by 0 bases, leaving 9 bases between them. CDR1 SGHDT and CDR2 YYEEEE come from the germline V gene. The length of the CDR3 is 15 residues. Here the CDR3 reads CASSLDRVYQETQYF. CDR3 DNA: TGTGCCAGCAGCTTGGACAGGGTGTACCAAGAGACCCAGTACTTC.

The sample holds many counts of this clonotype. J is TRBJ2-7 and V is TRBV4-3; D may correspond to TRBD1 or TRBD2 (6 bases each). The CDR3 runs 16 residues. Per germline, CDR1 LGHNA and CDR2 YSLEER. V shed 0 bases and J shed 6 bases, with 18 bases lying between them. CDR3 sequence: CASSQDLWSGASEQYF. The DNA for the CDR3 is TGCGCCAGCAGCCAAGATCTTTGGTCGGGGGCCTCCGAGCAGTACTTC.

The count of this clonotype is one. The J gene is TRBJ2-5, the V gene TRBV27; no definite D call. Per germline, CDR1 MNHEY and CDR2 SMNVEV (reference sequence). The CDR3 consists of 13 residues. V lost 3 bases and J 0 bases, leaving 5 bases between the germline ends. In nucleotides, the CDR3 is TGTGCCAGCAGTTTCACGTACCAAGAGACCCAGTACTTC. Its translation: CASSFTYQETQYF.

This clonotype appeared once. The chain has TRBV13 and TRBJ2-7; 9 bases agree with TRBD1. The V segment lost 6 bases and the J segment 4 bases; nucleotides outside the gene matches: 10. The CDR3 sequence is 15 residues long. Germline V CDR1 and CDR2: PRHDT, FYEKMQ (reference sequence). The CDR3 nucleotides read TGTGCCAGCAGTCCCGAGGGACAGGGCGGATACGAGCAGTACTTC. Translating it yields CASSPEGQGGYEQYF. Variable domain in full (rest from reference TRBV13 and TRBJ2-7): AAGVIQSPRHLIKEKRETATLKCYPIPRHDTVYWYQQGPGQDPQFLISFYEKMQSDKGSIPDRFSAQQFSDYHSELNMSSLELGDSALYFCASSPEGQGGYEQYFGPGTRLTVT.

This clonotype has only a few counts. The genes are TRBV5-5 and TRBJ2-4, with 7 bases identical to TRBD1. Germline trimming cut 4 bases from V and 6 bases from J; bases unmatched to any gene: 10. This CDR3 region has 15 residues. Germline loops: CDR1 SGHKS, CDR2 YYEKEE (reference sequence). DNA for the CDR3: TGTGCCAGCAGCCTGGAAGGGGGCGCCCGAAACATTCAGTACTTC. As protein: CASSLEGGARNIQYF.

With respect to this clonotype: An end of the junction does not agree with germline; a read error may underlie this. The CDR3: CASSLAEGVNTVELFF. In DNA form, the CDR3 reads TGCGCCAGCAGCTTGGCCGAGGGGGTTAACACCGTGGAGCTGTTTTTT. This chain uses TRBV5-1 with TRBJ2-2; D might be TRBD1 (6 bases). This CDR3 spans 16 amino acids. Germline lookup yields CDR1 SGHRS and CDR2 YFSETQ.

This clonotype has a handful of counts. The CDR3 DNA is TGTGCCACCAGCAGAGATGTGGTAGGTACGAATGAGCAGTTCTTC. Encoded protein: CATSRDVVGTNEQFF. V gene TRBV15 combines with J gene TRBJ2-1, with no clear D. The V gene's germline CDR1 is LNHNV and CDR2 YYDKDF (reference sequence). The CDR3 spans 15 residues. V was clipped by 0 bases and J by 7 bases, with 13 bases between them. The whole variable domain, filled in from reference TRBV15 and TRBJ2-1, reads DAMVIQNPRYQVTQFGKPVTLSCSQTLNHNVMYWYQQKSSQAPKLLFHYYDKDFNNEADTPDNFQSRRPNTSFCFLDIRSPGLGDTAMYLCATSRDVVGTNEQFFGPGTRLTVL.

This clonotype was detected only a few times. The chain combines TRBV4-3 with TRBJ2-5, with D hard to call. V lost 1 base to trimming and J lost 2 bases, with 8 bases between them. This CDR3 spans 14 amino acids. Germline lookup yields CDR1 LGHNA and CDR2 YSLEER. CDR3 in amino acids: CASSQAMKQETQYF. For the CDR3, the DNA is TGCGCCAGCAGCCAAGCGATGAAACAAGAGACCCAGTACTTC.

Notes on this clonotype: An end of the junction differs from the germline gene, which may be a read error. The rearrangement uses TRBV12-3 or TRBV12-4 and TRBJ2-7; TRBD1 aligns across 8 bases. The CDR3 length is 14 residues. CDR3 loop: CASIKGAGQGAFRF. The CDR3 region has the DNA TGTGCCAGCATCAAGGGGGCAGGACAGGGAGCATTCCGATTC.

The table lists this clonotype with a few counts. V usage is TRBV9 and J usage is TRBJ1-1, with D maybe TRBD1 (5 bases). The germline V gene has CDR1 SGDLS and CDR2 YYNGEE. V lost 6 bases, J lost 1 base, and 22 bases lay in between. This CDR3 is built from 17 residues. CDR3 sequence reads: CASTSNVDSGRNTEAFF. In DNA form, the CDR3 reads TGTGCCAGCACCAGTAACGTAGATTCAGGGAGGAACACTGAAGCTTTCTTT. Variable domain in full (rest from reference TRBV9 and TRBJ1-1): DSGVTQTPKHLITATGQRVTLRCSPRSGDLSVYWYQQSLDQGLQFLIQYYNGEERAKGNILERFSAQQFPDLHSELNLSSLELGDSALYFCASTSNVDSGRNTEAFFGQGTRLTVV.